Listed below are T cell receptor beta chains from one sample, sequenced in a study of cytomegalovirus exposure and HLA in healthy donors. The table came from immunoSEQ multiplex PCR; TCRdb's copy has only in-frame clones and leaves some out. The repertoire consists of approximately 100,000 clones, with 79% occurring once and the leading ten covering about 4.1%. Material for sequencing was PBMCs. The source of these receptors is a man aged 50-60 years in good health and CMV-seropositive. The conserved cysteine and the conserved F or W are not part of the CDR3 here. D genes are given only for firm matches.

>TRBJ2-3|TRBV7-9|NA
ASSSVIGRTTSTDTQY
>TRBJ2-7|TRBV5-1|TRBD2
ASSSEAGGPYEQY
>TRBJ2-7|TRBV27|TRBD1
ASRSLTGGATYEQY
>TRBJ2-5|TRBV19|TRBD2
ASSIGGLAGEETQY
>TRBJ2-7|TRBV5-4|TRBD1
ASSLAGRVRDRGPEQY
>TRBJ2-1|TRBV2|TRBD2
ASSVGGFSGSGNEQF
>TRBJ2-7|TRBV7-2|NA
ASSLGFEGYEQY
>TRBJ2-1|TRBV18|TRBD2
ASSSGVSGKRANEQF
>TRBJ2-1|TRBV9|TRBD2
ASSVELAGDNEQF
>TRBJ2-5|TRBV5-1|TRBD2
ASSLRPSAGGEETQY
>TRBJ1-2|TRBV28|NA
ASTPEEDYGYT
>TRBJ2-7|TRBV5-1|TRBD2
ASASGRALEYEQY
>TRBJ2-1|TRBV5-1|TRBD2
ASSLAEAGGLNEQF
>TRBJ2-7|TRBV28|NA
ASSSPPNEQY
>TRBJ2-5|TRBV15|TRBD2
ATSRDLSGRAGETQY
>TRBJ2-7|TRBV5-6|NA
ASSLGSSYEQY
>TRBJ2-1|TRBV4-1|NA
ASSQDSSYNEQF
>TRBJ2-7|TRBV19|TRBD2
ASSVSGRPNYEQY
>TRBJ2-3|TRBV4-2|NA
ASTKMGAGDTDTQY
>TRBJ2-7|TRBV5-1|NA
ASSSTGISYEQY
>TRBJ2-1|TRBV10-1|TRBD2
ASSAPGLAGPSSYNEQF
>TRBJ1-1|TRBV6-5|NA
ASSYGQSMNTEAF
>TRBJ2-1|TRBV29-1|TRBD2
SVEGRAGRSYNEQF